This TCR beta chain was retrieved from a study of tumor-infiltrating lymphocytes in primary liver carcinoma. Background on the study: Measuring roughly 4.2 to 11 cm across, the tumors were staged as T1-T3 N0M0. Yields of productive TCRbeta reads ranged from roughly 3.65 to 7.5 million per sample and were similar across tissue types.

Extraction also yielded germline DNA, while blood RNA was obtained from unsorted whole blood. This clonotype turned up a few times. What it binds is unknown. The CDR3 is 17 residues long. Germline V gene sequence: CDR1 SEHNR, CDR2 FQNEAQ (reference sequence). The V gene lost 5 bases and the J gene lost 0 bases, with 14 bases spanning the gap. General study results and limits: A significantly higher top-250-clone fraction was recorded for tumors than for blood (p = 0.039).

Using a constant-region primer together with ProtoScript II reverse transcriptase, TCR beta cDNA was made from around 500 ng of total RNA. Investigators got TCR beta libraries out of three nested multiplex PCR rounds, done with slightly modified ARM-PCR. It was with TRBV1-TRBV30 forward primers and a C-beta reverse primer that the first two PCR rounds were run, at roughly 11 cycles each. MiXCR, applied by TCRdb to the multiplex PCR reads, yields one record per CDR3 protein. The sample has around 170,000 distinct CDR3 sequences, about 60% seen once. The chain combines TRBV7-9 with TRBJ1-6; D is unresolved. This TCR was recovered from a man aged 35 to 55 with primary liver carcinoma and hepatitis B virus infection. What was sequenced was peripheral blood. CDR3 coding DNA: TGTGCCAGCAGCCCGACCGGGCCGAGCTCCTATAATTCACCCCTCCACTTT. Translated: CASSPTGPSSYNSPLHF.